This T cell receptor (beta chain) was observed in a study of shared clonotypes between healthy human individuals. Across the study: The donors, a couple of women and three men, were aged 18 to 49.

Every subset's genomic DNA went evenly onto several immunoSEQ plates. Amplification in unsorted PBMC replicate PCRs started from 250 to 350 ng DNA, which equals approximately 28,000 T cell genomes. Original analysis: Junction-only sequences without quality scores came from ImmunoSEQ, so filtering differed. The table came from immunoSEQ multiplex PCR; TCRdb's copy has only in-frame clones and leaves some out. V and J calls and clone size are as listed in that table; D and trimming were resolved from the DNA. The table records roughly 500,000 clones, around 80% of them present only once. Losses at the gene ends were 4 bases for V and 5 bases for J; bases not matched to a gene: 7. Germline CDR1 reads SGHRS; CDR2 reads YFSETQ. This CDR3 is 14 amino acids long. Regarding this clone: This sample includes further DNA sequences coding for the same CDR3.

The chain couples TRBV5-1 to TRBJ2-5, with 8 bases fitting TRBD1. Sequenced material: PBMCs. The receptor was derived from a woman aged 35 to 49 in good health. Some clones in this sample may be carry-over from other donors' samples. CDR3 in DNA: TGCGCCAGCAGCCTAGGACAGGGTCAGGAGACCCAGTACTTC. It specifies CASSLGQGQETQYF.